The 9 T cell receptor beta chains reported below all come from one sample, sequenced in a study of blood T cells in healthy people across ages. For the second PCR, which ran for roughly 6 to 12 cycles, a sample-barcoded 5' primer and a J-beta primer mix were used. TCRdb reanalysed the 5' RACE reads using MiXCR and keeps one entry per CDR3 protein. The data show 700,000 to 950,000 distinct CDR3 sequences, with 43% seen just once and roughly 19% held by the top ten. The sample consisted of blood. The receptors stem from a woman in her sixties in good health.

This clonotype was recorded at least ten times. The chain uses TRBV20-1 and TRBJ2-5, with D possibly TRBD2 on 9 matching bases. Germline V gene lookup returns CDR1 DFQATT and CDR2 SNEGSKA (reference sequence). CDR3 length: 12 residues. The V end was cut by 6 bases, the J end by 7 bases, with 15 bases between. CDR3 loop: CSALAGQVTQYF. The CDR3 DNA reads as TGCAGTGCCCTAGCGGGACAGGTGACCCAGTACTTC.

This clonotype has only a few counts. The rearrangement links TRBV12-5 to TRBJ1-2; no firm D call. Trimming shortened V by 1 base and J by 2 bases, and 11 bases separated the two germline ends. Germline values: CDR1 LGHNT, CDR2 FRNRAP. This CDR3 has 15 amino acids. The CDR3 is CASGLGSGLNYGYTF. The CDR3 nucleotides read TGTGCTAGTGGTTTGGGTTCAGGATTAAACTATGGCTACACCTTC.

This chain joins TRBV5-5 and TRBJ1-4; D not certain. CDR3 size: 14 residues. CDR1 SGHKS and CDR2 YYEKEE come from the germline V gene (reference sequence). Trimming stripped 9 bases from V and 3 bases from J, with 15 bases between. The CDR3 coding sequence is TGTGCCACAGCTTGGAGGGCAGCTAATGAAAAACTGTTTTTT. Its protein is CATAWRAANEKLFF.

This clonotype was counted only a few times. The chain carries TRBV5-1 and TRBJ2-7, with TRBD2 as a possible D gene (5 bases). Germline V gene sequence: CDR1 SGHRS, CDR2 YFSETQ. V was clipped by 5 bases and J by 3 bases, with 18 bases between them. CDR3 length equals 15 residues. CDR3 residues: CASRSGSGKGYEQYF. CDR3 coding DNA: TGCGCCAGCAGATCCGGGTCGGGGAAAGGCTACGAGCAGTACTTC.

The gene calls are TRBV18 and TRBJ2-1; 10 bases are shared with TRBD2. The V gene's germline CDR1 is KGHSH and CDR2 LQKENI. CDR3 length: 15 amino acids. V lost 6 bases and J lost 7; bases outside the gene matches: 9. The CDR3 sequence is CASSLGPSGGNEQFF. The CDR3 nucleotides are TGTGCCAGCTCCTTGGGCCCTAGCGGGGGAAATGAGCAGTTCTTC.

The CDR3 DNA is TGTGCCAGCAGGCCCCAGGGCAGGGCCTACGAGCAGTACTTC. Its protein is CASRPQGRAYEQYF. The chain is built from TRBV28 and TRBJ2-7, with D possibly being TRBD1 (5 bases). From germline, CDR1 is MDHEN and CDR2 SYDVKM. Trimming shortened V by 6 bases and J by 2 bases, and 14 bases separated the two germline ends. The CDR3 loop spans 14 amino acids.

This sequence joins TRBV5-6 and TRBJ2-7, with 10 bases aligning to TRBD1. Germline trimming cut 4 bases from V and 6 bases from J; bases unmatched to any gene: 13. This CDR3 is built from 16 residues. Germline assignment: CDR1 SGHDT and CDR2 YYEEEE. The CDR3 reads CASSDRGRAPLSEQYF. CDR3 DNA sequence: TGTGCCAGCAGCGACAGGGGGCGGGCTCCTCTCTCCGAGCAGTACTTC.

The gene calls are TRBV5-6 and TRBJ2-7; 8 bases line up with TRBD2. The V segment lost 4 bases and the J segment 3 bases; nucleotides outside the gene matches: 9. The CDR3 loop spans 15 amino acids. Germline V gene sequence: CDR1 SGHDT, CDR2 YYEEEE. The CDR3 DNA reads as TGTGCCAGCAGCCCGGGGGGGGTGATGGGCTACGAGCAGTACTTC. This gives the protein CASSPGGVMGYEQYF.

In its sample, this clonotype was seen a few times. The V gene is TRBV2, the J gene TRBJ2-1, with D uncertain. Per germline, CDR1 SNHLY and CDR2 FYNNEI. The CDR3 consists of 17 residues. The ends were cut back, 2 bases at V and 0 bases at J, with 14 bases in the middle. CDR3 protein: CASSELGLDVSYNEQFF. The CDR3, as DNA: TGTGCCAGCAGTGAACTCGGGCTTGATGTCTCCTACAATGAGCAGTTCTTC.